The 26 T cell receptor beta chains reported below all come from one sample, sequenced in a study of cytomegalovirus exposure and HLA in healthy donors. The PCR employed 60 Vbeta primers together with 13 Jbeta primers. Repertoires were generated with immunoSEQ multiplex PCR, while TCRdb's copy carries only in-frame clones and drops some. The top ten clones hold approximately 1.5% of a sample with about 130,000 clones, 70% to 80% of them seen once. Sequences were obtained from PBMCs. The receptors originated from a female donor in good health and CMV-seronegative.

The J gene is TRBJ1-3, the V gene TRBV7-2; TRBD1 aligns across 9 bases. The germline V gene encodes CDR1 SGHTA and CDR2 FQGNSA. V gave up 5 bases and J gave up 9 bases; unmatched junction bases: 8. This CDR3 is built from 14 residues. In nucleotides, the CDR3 is TGTGCCAGCAGCCGCTACAGGGGGCAGGGCACCATATATTTT. Translating it yields CASSRYRGQGTIYF.

The chain has TRBV29-1 and TRBJ1-1, with D perhaps matching TRBD1 (5 bases). The CDR3 is 14 residues long. The V gene's germline CDR1 is SQVTM and CDR2 ANQGSEA. V was clipped by 5 bases and J by 1 base, with 14 bases between them. CDR3 protein: CSVSPDSPNTEAFF. The DNA of the CDR3 is TGCAGCGTTTCCCCTGACAGTCCGAACACTGAAGCTTTCTTT.

The rearrangement joins TRBV6-6 to TRBJ2-1, with D possibly matching TRBD1 (7 bases). Germline V gives CDR1 MNHNY, CDR2 SVGAGI (reference sequence). The CDR3 runs 14 residues. Trimming stripped 7 bases from V and 7 bases from J, with 17 bases between. CDR3: CASTLLRGANEQFF. The CDR3 bases are TGTGCCAGCACCTTACTCAGGGGGGCTAATGAGCAGTTCTTC.

This chain joins TRBV19 and TRBJ1-2; D is perhaps TRBD1 (6 bases). The germline gives CDR1 LNHDA, CDR2 SQIVND (reference sequence). V gave up 5 bases and J gave up 1 base, with 11 bases separating them. CDR3 length: 14 residues. Here the CDR3 reads CASSVLGHNYGYTF. In DNA, the CDR3 is TGTGCCAGTAGTGTGTTGGGACATAACTATGGCTACACCTTC.

The J gene is TRBJ1-5, the V gene TRBV5-6, with TRBD1 identical over 7 bases. This CDR3 region has 14 residues. Germline V gene data show CDR1 as SGHDT and CDR2 as YYEEEE. Losses at the gene ends were 0 bases for V and 5 bases for J; bases not matched to a gene: 2. In nucleotides, the CDR3 is TGTGCCAGCAGCTTGGGACAGGGTTATCAGCCCCAGCATTTT. Its protein is CASSLGQGYQPQHF.

The rearrangement uses TRBV5-1 and TRBJ1-2, with D possibly TRBD1 on 6 matching bases. The CDR3 has 12 amino acids. Trimming pared 5 bases from V and 3 bases from J, leaving 8 bases between. Germline V gene data show CDR1 as SGHRS and CDR2 as YFSETQ. In DNA form, the CDR3 reads TGCGCCAGCAGGGACAGTGACTATGGCTACACCTTC. Protein product: CASRDSDYGYTF.

V gene TRBV19 combines with J gene TRBJ2-1; weak D call: TRBD1 (5 bases). Germline CDR1 is LNHDA and CDR2 is SQIVND (reference sequence). There are 13 residues in the CDR3. The ends were cut back, 5 bases at V and 7 bases at J, with 12 bases in the middle. As DNA, the CDR3 is TGTGCCAGTAGTGCAACCAGGGAAAATGAGCAGTTCTTC. As protein: CASSATRENEQFF.

The J gene is TRBJ1-2, the V gene TRBV18; 8 nucleotides line up with TRBD1. Germline V gene sequence: CDR1 KGHSH, CDR2 LQKENI. CDR3 size: 17 residues. The ends lost 1 base at V and 8 bases at J; junction bases unmatched: 15. For the CDR3, the DNA is TGTGCCAGCTCACCACAACGTATGGAAACAGGGGGAAGAGGCTACACCTTC. Translation: CASSPQRMETGGRGYTF.

The chain employs TRBV6-5 and TRBJ2-1; the D gene is possibly TRBD1 (6 bases). V was trimmed by 5 bases and J by 5 bases, leaving 16 bases between them. Germline V gives CDR1 MNHEY, CDR2 SVGAGI. The CDR3 extends over 15 amino acids. The CDR3 DNA is TGTGCCAGCAGTCGAGGGGGATTAGGTAACAATGAGCAGTTCTTC. Protein: CASSRGGLGNNEQFF.

This clone was counted a single time. The chain links TRBV5-4 to TRBJ2-3, with D possibly being TRBD2 (5 bases). The CDR3 has 16 amino acids. V lost 3 bases to trimming and J lost 0 bases, with 14 bases between them. The germline V gene encodes CDR1 SGHNT and CDR2 YYREEE (reference sequence). The CDR3: CASSSSGSYSTDTQYF. The CDR3 DNA reads as TGTGCCAGCAGCTCCTCGGGAAGTTATAGCACAGATACGCAGTATTTT. The full variable domain, its missing parts supplied by reference TRBV5-4 and TRBJ2-3, is ETGVTQSPTHLIKTRGQQVTLRCSSQSGHNTVSWYQQALGQGPQFIFQYYREEENGRGNFPPRFSGLQFPNYSSELNVNALELDDSALYLCASSSSGSYSTDTQYFGPGTRLTVL.

This rearrangement joins TRBV29-1 to TRBJ1-2, with TRBD1 matching 10 bases. Germline values: CDR1 SQVTM, CDR2 ANQGSEA. Germline trimming cut 7 bases from V and 4 bases from J; bases unmatched to any gene: 6. The CDR3 has 13 amino acids. For the CDR3, the DNA is TGCAGCGACGACAGGGGGCAAGGCTATGGCTACACCTTC. It is translated as CSDDRGQGYGYTF.

The chain recombines TRBV10-3 with TRBJ2-7; D is unresolved. V was trimmed by 0 bases and J by 7 bases, leaving 7 bases between them. The CDR3 sequence is 12 residues long. The germline V gene has CDR1 ENHRY and CDR2 SYGVKD. CDR3 bases: TGTGCCATCAGTGAGTCTTCTAGAGAGCAGTACTTC. Translation gives CAISESSREQYF.

V gene TRBV30 combines with J gene TRBJ2-1; TRBD2 is a possible D gene (7 bases). The CDR3 totals 13 residues. Germline assignment: CDR1 GTSNPN and CDR2 SVGIG (reference sequence). Trimming removed 1 base at V and 7 bases at J, with 11 bases between. This chain's CDR3 is CAWSGGGWNEQFF. The CDR3 DNA reads TGTGCCTGGAGTGGGGGGGGCTGGAATGAGCAGTTCTTC.

CDR3 coding DNA: TGTGCCAGCAGTTACTTAGGGACTTTCTCTGAAGCTTTCTTT. It yields the protein CASSYLGTFSEAFF. The chain joins TRBV6-6 to TRBJ1-1; D perhaps matches TRBD1 (5 bases). Trimming took off 1 base at V and 6 bases at J, with 12 bases between the two ends. Germline V gene lookup returns CDR1 MNHNY and CDR2 SVGAGI (reference sequence). The CDR3 runs to 14 residues.

This clone has more than one count but fewer than ten. J is TRBJ2-7 and V is TRBV5-6; perhaps TRBD2 as D (6 bases). The length of the CDR3 is 15 residues. Trimming cost V 0 bases and J 5 bases, with 15 bases left between them. Germline V CDR1 and CDR2: SGHDT, YYEEEE. DNA of the CDR3: TGTGCCAGCAGCTTGGTGGCGGGAAGGGCCCACGAGCAGTACTTC. It yields the protein CASSLVAGRAHEQYF.

CDR3 sequence (DNA): TGTGCCAGCAGCTTATCCAGGGCGGATAGCCAAGAGACCCAGTACTTC. This sequence encodes CASSLSRADSQETQYF. The chain recombines TRBV7-8 with TRBJ2-5; TRBD1 is a possible D gene (5 bases). Trimming shortened V by 2 bases and J by 1 base, and 14 bases separated the two germline ends. The CDR3 covers 16 residues. Germline lookup yields CDR1 SGHVS and CDR2 FQNEAQ.

The V and J genes are TRBV10-3 and TRBJ2-6, with 9 nucleotides matching TRBD1. This CDR3 comprises 16 residues. CDR1 and CDR2 (germline): ENHRY, SYGVKD. V was clipped by 4 bases and J by 4 bases; unmatched bases: 5. The CDR3 nucleotides read TGTGCCATCAGTGCGAAACAGGGGGCCGGGGCCAACGTCCTGACTTTC. It is translated as CAISAKQGAGANVLTF.

The rearrangement joins TRBV5-4 to TRBJ1-2; D not certain. Deletions cut 0 bases from V and 8 bases from J, with 11 bases between. Germline loops: CDR1 SGHNT, CDR2 YYREEE (reference sequence). The CDR3 contains 13 residues. CDR3 sequence reads: CASSLGGLGGYTF. The CDR3 DNA sequence: TGTGCCAGCAGCTTGGGAGGGTTGGGAGGCTACACCTTC.

This clone was picked up a small number of times. The chain carries TRBV7-9 and TRBJ1-1, with D uncertain. The germline V gene has CDR1 SEHNR and CDR2 FQNEAQ (reference sequence). This CDR3 has 12 amino acids. Trimming removed 1 base at V and 6 bases at J, with 6 bases between. The CDR3 spells CASSLVGAEAFF. In nucleotides, the CDR3 is TGTGCCAGCAGCTTAGTCGGTGCTGAAGCTTTCTTT.

The rearrangement uses TRBV5-6 and TRBJ2-5; D possibly corresponds to TRBD1 (6 bases). This CDR3 has 13 residues. From germline, CDR1 is SGHDT and CDR2 YYEEEE. Deletions cut 4 bases from V and 4 bases from J, with 11 bases between. CDR3 nucleotides: TGTGCCAGCAGCCGGCTAGGGGGAGAGACCCAGTACTTC. It is translated as CASSRLGGETQYF. Full variable domain (rest looked up from reference TRBV5-6 and TRBJ2-5): DAGVTQSPTHLIKTRGQQVTLRCSPKSGHDTVSWYQQALGQGPQFIFQYYEEEERQRGNFPDRFSGHQFPNYSSELNVNALLLGDSALYLCASSRLGGETQYFGPGTRLLVL.

The chain uses TRBV5-4 and TRBJ1-1; 9 nucleotides agree with TRBD1. Germline V lookup: CDR1 SGHNT, CDR2 YYREEE (reference sequence). The ends lost 4 bases at V and 11 bases at J; junction bases unmatched: 9. This CDR3 comprises 13 residues. In DNA, the CDR3 is TGTGCCAGCAGCACCGAGGACAGGGGAATGGCTTTCTTT. Its translation is CASSTEDRGMAFF.

V is TRBV7-6 and J is TRBJ2-7; tentative D call: TRBD1 (5 bases). This CDR3 has 14 amino acids. Germline CDR1 and CDR2: SGHVS and FNYEAQ. The ends were cut back, 2 bases at V and 3 bases at J, with 11 bases in the middle. In DNA, the CDR3 is TGTGCCAGCAGCTTAAGGGCAAGGGGCTACGAGCAGTACTTC. The encoded protein is CASSLRARGYEQYF.

This clone turned up a few times. The chain links TRBV7-9 to TRBJ2-7; 7 bases map to TRBD1. The V gene end was trimmed by 5 bases and the J gene end by 3 bases; junction bases not matched to a gene: 4. CDR1 and CDR2 (germline): SEHNR, FQNEAQ (reference sequence). CDR3 length: 13 amino acids. CDR3 bases: TGTGCCAGCAGCCGGGACAGAGACTACGAGCAGTACTTC. Amino acids: CASSRDRDYEQYF.

The V and J genes are TRBV25-1 and TRBJ2-3, with D hard to call. V was cut by 8 bases and J by 1 base, with 10 bases left in between. CDR3 length: 13 residues. Germline values: CDR1 MGHDK, CDR2 SYGVNS. The CDR3 DNA reads TGTGCCAGCTGCCCCGCGGGCACAGATACGCAGTATTTT. It codes for CASCPAGTDTQYF.

The CDR3 sequence is CAWSRGLRNEQYF. The DNA for the CDR3 is TGTGCCTGGAGCCGAGGATTGAGGAACGAGCAGTACTTC. The gene calls are TRBV30 and TRBJ2-7; D is unresolved. The CDR3 is 13 amino acids. In germline, CDR1 is GTSNPN, CDR2 SVGIG (reference sequence). The V end lost 3 bases, the J end lost 5 bases, and 14 bases lay between the germline ends.

This clone has a single count. This chain joins TRBV9 and TRBJ2-5, with 9 bases lining up with TRBD1. V was pared by 0 bases and J by 4 bases, with 4 bases of the junction left unmatched. This CDR3 is built from 15 residues. Per the germline V gene, CDR1 is SGDLS and CDR2 is YYNGEE. This chain's CDR3 is CASSVVGTGIETQYF. CDR3 DNA sequence: TGTGCCAGCAGCGTAGTCGGGACAGGGATAGAGACCCAGTACTTC.